These 12 T cell receptor beta chains were all obtained from the same sample, sequenced in a study of beta chain features in type 1 diabetes. cDNA synthesis used the whole RNA isolate, giving expressed TCRB sequences. Generated by immunoSEQ multiplex PCR, the TCRdb table keeps only in-frame clones and is missing some. Among roughly 250,000 clones listed, over 8.5% were seen once. Sequencing was done on a sample of naive CD4+ T cells from blood. The receptors shown here come from a woman between 18 and 30 years old in good health.

J is TRBJ2-7 and V is TRBV30; 7 bases align to TRBD2. Looked up from germline, CDR1 is GTSNPN and CDR2 is SVGIG (reference sequence). This CDR3 has 12 residues. With 5 bases clipped from V and 6 bases from J, the junction kept 7 bases outside the gene matches. The CDR3 sequence: CAWGRAGSEQYF. The CDR3, as DNA: TGTGCCTGGGGGAGGGCAGGGTCCGAGCAGTACTTC.

This clone was detected a few times. This chain links TRBV5-6 with TRBJ2-7, with 7 bases that match TRBD2. The CDR3 runs to 15 residues. Germline lookup yields CDR1 SGHDT and CDR2 YYEEEE. The junction had 6 bases not matched to a gene; V was cut back by 1 base and J by 2 bases. The CDR3 loop is CASSLRGSSPYEQYF. The CDR3 coding sequence is TGTGCCAGCAGCTTGCGCGGGAGCTCTCCCTACGAGCAGTACTTC.

The sample holds many counts of this clone. The rearrangement links TRBV4-1 to TRBJ2-4, with 10 positions matching TRBD1. After removal of 1 base from V and 6 bases from J, the junction contained 9 bases not matched to a gene. CDR3 length equals 17 residues. Germline CDR1 MGHRA, CDR2 YSYEKL. The CDR3: CASSQVVRDRGGNIQYF. DNA for the CDR3: TGCGCCAGCAGCCAAGTCGTAAGGGACAGGGGTGGAAACATTCAGTACTTC.

This clone was observed a few times. The chain joins TRBV7-9 to TRBJ1-1; 11 nucleotides line up with TRBD1. Germline CDR1 reads SEHNR; CDR2 reads FQNEAQ (reference sequence). CDR3 length: 16 residues. J was trimmed by 3 bases and V by 1 base; bases with no gene match: 4. CDR3 protein: CASSLGWGQGDTEAFF. CDR3 sequence (DNA): TGTGCCAGCAGCTTAGGCTGGGGACAGGGGGACACTGAAGCTTTCTTT. Together with reference TRBV7-9 and TRBJ1-1, the CDR3 gives the full variable domain: DTGVSQNPRHKITKRGQNVTFRCDPISEHNRLYWYRQTLGQGPEFLTYFQNEAQLEKSRLLSDRFSAERPKGSFSTLEIQRTEQGDSAMYLCASSLGWGQGDTEAFFGQGTRLTVV.

This clone has a handful of counts. This chain joins TRBV5-6 and TRBJ2-7, with 7 bases that match TRBD1. J was trimmed by 3 bases and V by 4 bases; bases with no gene match: 1. This CDR3 comprises 12 residues. Germline V gene lookup returns CDR1 SGHDT and CDR2 YYEEEE. This CDR3 reads CASSRDSYEQYF. The CDR3, as DNA: TGTGCCAGCAGCCGGGACAGCTACGAGCAGTACTTC.

This chain joins TRBV25-1 and TRBJ1-1; 7 positions agree with TRBD1. This CDR3 is 13 amino acids long. V was clipped by 8 bases and J by 1 base; unmatched bases: 4. The germline CDR1 and CDR2 sequences are MGHDK and SYGVNS. The chain's CDR3 is CASLGQANTEAFF. The CDR3 DNA is TGTGCCAGCCTCGGACAGGCGAACACTGAAGCTTTCTTT. The full variable domain, rest sourced from reference TRBV25-1 and TRBJ1-1, is EADIYQTPRYLVIGTGKKITLECSQTMGHDKMYWYQQDPGMELHLIHYSYGVNSTEKGDLSSESTVSRIRTEHFPLTLESARPSHTSQYLCASLGQANTEAFFGQGTRLTVV.

This clone turned up a few times. The rearrangement uses TRBV2 and TRBJ2-7, with 7 bases lining up with TRBD2. Unmatched junction bases numbered 9, after V lost 6 bases and J lost 4 bases. Per germline, CDR1 SNHLY and CDR2 FYNNEI. CDR3 length equals 14 residues. CDR3 bases: TGTGCCAGCAGCCCGTCGGGGGGTAAATACGAGCAGTACTTC. It yields the protein CASSPSGGKYEQYF.

V gene TRBV6-1 combines with J gene TRBJ2-2; TRBD2 matches 9 bases. CDR3 length: 15 amino acids. Trimming removed 4 bases from V and 2 bases from J; junction bases left unmatched: 2. Germline lookup yields CDR1 MNHNS and CDR2 SASEGT. The CDR3 sequence: CASSGAGGNTGELFF. CDR3 DNA: TGTGCCAGCAGTGGAGCGGGAGGAAACACCGGGGAGCTGTTTTTT.

This clone came up a few times. The rearrangement links TRBV29-1 to TRBJ1-2; TRBD1 matches 7 bases. Germline CDR1 SQVTM, CDR2 ANQGSEA. The CDR3 has 14 amino acids. V trimming: 6 bases; J trimming: 5 bases; junction bases outside the gene matches: 12. The CDR3: CSVAGTEARYGYTF. CDR3 coding DNA: TGCAGCGTGGCTGGGACAGAGGCCAGGTATGGCTACACCTTC. Using reference TRBV29-1 and TRBJ1-2 for the parts outside the CDR3, the full variable domain is SAVISQKPSRDICQRGTSLTIQCQVDSQVTMMFWYRQQPGQSLTLIATANQGSEATYESGFVIDKFPISRPNLTFSTLTVSNMSPEDSSIYLCSVAGTEARYGYTFGSGTRLTVV.

This sequence joins TRBV5-4 and TRBJ2-1, with 15 bases that match TRBD2. The CDR3 is 16 residues long. CDR1 SGHNT and CDR2 YYREEE come from the germline V gene (reference sequence). With 4 bases clipped from V and 9 bases from J, the junction kept 8 bases outside the gene matches. CDR3 in DNA: TGTGCCAGCAGCGGAAGGACTAGCGGGGGGGCAAGTGAGCAGTTCTTC. Its protein product is CASSGRTSGGASEQFF.

The chain's CDR3 is CASSYRTSTGELFF. The CDR3 DNA reads TGTGCCAGCAGTTATAGGACTTCCACCGGGGAGCTGTTTTTT. This sequence joins TRBV6-6 and TRBJ2-2; a possible D gene is TRBD2 (5 bases). The germline V and J ends were trimmed by 3 bases and 4 bases, with 9 bases remaining between them. Germline assignment: CDR1 MNHNY and CDR2 SVGAGI (reference sequence). The CDR3 extends over 14 amino acids.

The genes are TRBV18 and TRBJ1-1; D gene ambiguous. Trimming took 3 bases from V and 1 from J, leaving 9 bases between them. Per the germline V gene, CDR1 is KGHSH and CDR2 is LQKENI. The CDR3 runs 14 residues. DNA for the CDR3: TGTGCCAGCTCACCGCTCAATAGGAACACTGAAGCTTTCTTT. Protein product: CASSPLNRNTEAFF.